This TCR beta chain was recorded in a study of CD8 T cells in Susac syndrome. Study-level results: It was acknowledged in the study that its TCR sequencing and HLA analysis involved a relatively small number of individuals.

Random hexamers were used to reverse transcribe the RNA input (about 0.5 to 1 ug). By means of immunoSEQ multiplex PCR, TCR beta CDR3 spanning 54 Vbeta and 13 Jbeta underwent amplification. Via MiXCR, TCRdb re-called the immunoSEQ multiplex PCR reads, giving one row per CDR3 protein. Here the sample spans approximately 180,000 distinct CDR3 sequences, nearly 97% being singletons. On this clonotype: No antigen is known for it.

Trimming cost V 2 bases and J 6 bases; bases outside gene matches: 6. The CDR3 is 15 amino acids. Germline V gene data show CDR1 as LNHNV and CDR2 as YYDKDF (reference sequence). Sequencing of TCR beta was performed on blood CD8+ T cells and on blood CD4+ T cells. The chain combines TRBV15 with TRBJ2-3, with 9 bases identical to TRBD1. This TCR came from a human donor with multiple sclerosis. The material sequenced was CD4+ T cells from PBMCs. The CDR3 sequence is CATSRPGQGLDTQYF. Written as DNA, the CDR3 is TGTGCCACCAGCAGACCCGGACAGGGGCTGGATACGCAGTATTTT.